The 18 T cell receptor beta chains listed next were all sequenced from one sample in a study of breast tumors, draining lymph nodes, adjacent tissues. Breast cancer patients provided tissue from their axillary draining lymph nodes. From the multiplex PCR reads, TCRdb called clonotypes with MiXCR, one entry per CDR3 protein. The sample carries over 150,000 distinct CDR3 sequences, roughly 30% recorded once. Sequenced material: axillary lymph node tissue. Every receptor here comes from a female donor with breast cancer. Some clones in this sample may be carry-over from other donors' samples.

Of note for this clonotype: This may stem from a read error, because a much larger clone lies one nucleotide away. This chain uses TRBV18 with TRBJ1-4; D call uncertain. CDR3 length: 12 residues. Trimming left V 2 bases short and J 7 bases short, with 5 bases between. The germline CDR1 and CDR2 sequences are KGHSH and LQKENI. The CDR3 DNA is TGTGCCAGCTCACCAGTAGGTGAAAAACTGTTTTTT. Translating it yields CASSPVGEKLFF.

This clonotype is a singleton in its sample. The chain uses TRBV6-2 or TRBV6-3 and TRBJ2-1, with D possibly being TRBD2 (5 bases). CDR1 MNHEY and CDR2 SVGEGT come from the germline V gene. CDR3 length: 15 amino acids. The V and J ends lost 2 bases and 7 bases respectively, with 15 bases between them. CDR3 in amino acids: CASSYLPPGKNEQFF. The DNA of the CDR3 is TGTGCCAGCAGTTACCTCCCCCCCGGGAAAAATGAGCAGTTCTTC.

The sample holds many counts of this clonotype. The DNA of the CDR3 is TGTGCCAGCAGCTTACCTCCTCAAGAGACCCAGTACTTC. Translating it yields CASSLPPQETQYF. The chain recombines TRBV7-9 with TRBJ2-5; D call uncertain. Trimming shortened V by 2 bases and J by 2 bases, and 6 bases separated the two germline ends. Germline V CDR1 and CDR2: SEHNR, FQNEAQ (reference sequence). The CDR3 has 13 amino acids. Full variable domain (rest looked up from reference TRBV7-9 and TRBJ2-5): DTGVSQNPRHKITKRGQNVTFRCDPISEHNRLYWYRQTLGQGPEFLTYFQNEAQLEKSRLLSDRFSAERPKGSFSTLEIQRTEQGDSAMYLCASSLPPQETQYFGPGTRLLVL.

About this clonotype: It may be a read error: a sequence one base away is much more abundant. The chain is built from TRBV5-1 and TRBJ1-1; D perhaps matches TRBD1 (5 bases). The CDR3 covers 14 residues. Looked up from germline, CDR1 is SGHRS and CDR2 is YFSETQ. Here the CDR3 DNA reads TGCGCCAGCAGTGACCAGGGTAAGAACACTGAAGCTCTCTTT. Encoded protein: CASSDQGKNTEALF.

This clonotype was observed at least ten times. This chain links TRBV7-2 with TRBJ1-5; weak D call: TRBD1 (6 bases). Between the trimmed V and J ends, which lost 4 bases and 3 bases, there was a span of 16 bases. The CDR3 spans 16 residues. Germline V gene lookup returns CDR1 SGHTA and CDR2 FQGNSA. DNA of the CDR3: TGTGCCAGCAGCTCGGGCCCTGGGGGCCCCAATCAGCCCCAGCATTTT. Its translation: CASSSGPGGPNQPQHF.

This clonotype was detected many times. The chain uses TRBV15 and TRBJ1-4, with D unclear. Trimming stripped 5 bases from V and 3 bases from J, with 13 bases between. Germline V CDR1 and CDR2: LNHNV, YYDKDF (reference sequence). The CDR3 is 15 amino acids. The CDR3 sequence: CATSPRTASNEKLFF. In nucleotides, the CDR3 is TGTGCCACCAGCCCCCGAACAGCTTCTAATGAAAAACTGTTTTTT.

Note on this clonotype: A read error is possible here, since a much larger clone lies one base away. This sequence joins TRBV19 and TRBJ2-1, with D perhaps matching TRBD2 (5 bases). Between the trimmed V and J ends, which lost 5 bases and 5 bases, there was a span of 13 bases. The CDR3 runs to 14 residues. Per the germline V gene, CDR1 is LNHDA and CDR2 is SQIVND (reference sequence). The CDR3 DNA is TGTGCCAGTAGTTTCGGACGGGAAAACAATGAGCAGTTCTTC. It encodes CASSFGRENNEQFF.

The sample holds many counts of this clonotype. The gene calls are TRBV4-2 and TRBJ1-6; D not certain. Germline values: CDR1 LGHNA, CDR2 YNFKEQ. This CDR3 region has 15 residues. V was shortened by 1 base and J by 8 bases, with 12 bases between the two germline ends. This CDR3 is CASSQVTGSDSPLHF. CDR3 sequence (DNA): TGTGCCAGCAGCCAAGTCACGGGATCGGATTCACCCCTCCACTTT.

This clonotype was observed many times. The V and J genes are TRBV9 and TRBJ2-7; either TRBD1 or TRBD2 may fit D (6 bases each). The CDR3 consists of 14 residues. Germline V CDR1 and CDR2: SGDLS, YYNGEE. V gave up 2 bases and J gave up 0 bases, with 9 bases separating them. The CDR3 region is CASSVGGLSYEQYF. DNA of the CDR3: TGTGCCAGCAGCGTCGGGGGCCTCTCCTACGAGCAGTACTTC.

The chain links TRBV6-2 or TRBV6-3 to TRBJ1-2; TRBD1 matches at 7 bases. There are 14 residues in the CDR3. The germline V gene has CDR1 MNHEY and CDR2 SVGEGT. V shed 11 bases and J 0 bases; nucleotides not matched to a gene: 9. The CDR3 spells CAGKDRVANYGYTF. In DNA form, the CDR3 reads TGTGCCGGCAAAGACAGGGTAGCTAACTATGGCTACACCTTC.

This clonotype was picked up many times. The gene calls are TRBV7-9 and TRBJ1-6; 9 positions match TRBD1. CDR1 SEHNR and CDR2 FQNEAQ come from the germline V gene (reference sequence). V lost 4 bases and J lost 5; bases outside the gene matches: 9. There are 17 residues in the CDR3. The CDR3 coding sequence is TGTGCCAGCAGCTCCTCACACGGGACAGGGCATAATTCACCCCTCCACTTT. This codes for CASSSSHGTGHNSPLHF.

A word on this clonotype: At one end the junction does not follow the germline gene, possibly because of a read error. The CDR3 spells CASSHPEANYGCTF. The CDR3 nucleotides read TGTGCCAGCAGTCACCCTGAAGCTAACTATGGCTGCACCTTC. The J gene is TRBJ1-2, the V gene TRBV6-6; no reliable D call. This CDR3 region has 14 residues. The germline gives CDR1 MNHNY, CDR2 SVGAGI (reference sequence).

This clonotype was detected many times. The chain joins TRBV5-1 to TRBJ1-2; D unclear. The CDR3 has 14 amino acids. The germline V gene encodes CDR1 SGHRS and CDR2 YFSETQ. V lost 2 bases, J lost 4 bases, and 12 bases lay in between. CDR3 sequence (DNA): TGCGCCAGCAGCTTTGTGGGATTTTTCTATGGCTACACCTTC. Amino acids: CASSFVGFFYGYTF.

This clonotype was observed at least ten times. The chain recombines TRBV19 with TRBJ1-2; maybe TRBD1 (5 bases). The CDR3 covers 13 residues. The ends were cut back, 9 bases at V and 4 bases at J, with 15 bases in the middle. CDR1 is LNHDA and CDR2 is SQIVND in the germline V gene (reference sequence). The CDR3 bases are TGTGCCAGCCAGCAGGGTTCGGCCTATGGCTACACCTTC. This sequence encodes CASQQGSAYGYTF. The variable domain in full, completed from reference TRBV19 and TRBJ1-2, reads DGGITQSPKYLFRKEGQNVTLSCEQNLNHDAMYWYRQDPGQGLRLIYYSQIVNDFQKGDIAEGYSVSREKKESFPLTVTSAQKNPTAFYLCASQQGSAYGYTFGSGTRLTVV.

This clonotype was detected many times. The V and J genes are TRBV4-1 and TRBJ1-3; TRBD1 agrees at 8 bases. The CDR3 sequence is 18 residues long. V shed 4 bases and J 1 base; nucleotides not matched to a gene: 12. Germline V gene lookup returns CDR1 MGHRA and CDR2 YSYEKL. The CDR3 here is CASSLRTGRGLSGNTIYF. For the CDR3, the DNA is TGCGCCAGCAGCCTCCGGACAGGGAGAGGATTATCTGGAAACACCATATATTTT.

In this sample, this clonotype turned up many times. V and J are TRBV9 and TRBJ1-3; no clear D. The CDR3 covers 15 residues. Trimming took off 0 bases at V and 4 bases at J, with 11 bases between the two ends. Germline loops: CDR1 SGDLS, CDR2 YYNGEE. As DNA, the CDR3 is TGTGCCAGCAGCGTAGTCGGGGTACGCGGAAACACCATATATTTT. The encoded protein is CASSVVGVRGNTIYF. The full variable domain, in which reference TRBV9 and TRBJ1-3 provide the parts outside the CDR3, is DSGVTQTPKHLITATGQRVTLRCSPRSGDLSVYWYQQSLDQGLQFLIQYYNGEERAKGNILERFSAQQFPDLHSELNLSSLELGDSALYFCASSVVGVRGNTIYFGEGSWLTVV.

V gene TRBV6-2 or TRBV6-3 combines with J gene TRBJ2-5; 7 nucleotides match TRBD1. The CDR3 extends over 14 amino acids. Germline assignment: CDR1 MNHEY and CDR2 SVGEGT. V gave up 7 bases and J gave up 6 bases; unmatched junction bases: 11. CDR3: CASTGQARGKTQYF. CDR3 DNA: TGTGCCAGCACCGGACAGGCCAGAGGAAAGACCCAGTACTTC.

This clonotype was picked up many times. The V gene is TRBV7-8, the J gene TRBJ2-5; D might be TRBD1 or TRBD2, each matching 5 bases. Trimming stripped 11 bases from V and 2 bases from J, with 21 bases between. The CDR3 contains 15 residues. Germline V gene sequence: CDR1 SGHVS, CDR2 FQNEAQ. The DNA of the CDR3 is TGTGCCCACGGCCGAGGGGTTTTGACGCAAGAGACCCAGTACTTC. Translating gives CAHGRGVLTQETQYF.